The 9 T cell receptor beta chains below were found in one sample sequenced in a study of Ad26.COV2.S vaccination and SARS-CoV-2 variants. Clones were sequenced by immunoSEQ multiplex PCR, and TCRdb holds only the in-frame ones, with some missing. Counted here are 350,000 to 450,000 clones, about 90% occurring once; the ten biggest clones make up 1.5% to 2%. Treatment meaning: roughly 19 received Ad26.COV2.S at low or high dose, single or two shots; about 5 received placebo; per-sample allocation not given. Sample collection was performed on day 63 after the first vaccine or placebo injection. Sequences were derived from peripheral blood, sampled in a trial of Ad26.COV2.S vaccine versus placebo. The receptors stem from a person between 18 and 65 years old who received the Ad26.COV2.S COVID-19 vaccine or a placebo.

This CDR3 is CATSDFGAGKTGELFF. The CDR3 bases are TGTGCCACCAGTGATTTTGGTGCAGGGAAGACCGGGGAGCTGTTTTTT. The chain couples TRBV24-1 to TRBJ2-2, with D possibly TRBD1 on 5 matching bases. With 1 base removed from V and 5 bases from J, the gap between germline ends came to 13 bases. Per the germline V gene, CDR1 is KGHDR and CDR2 is SFDVKD. The CDR3 is made up of 16 amino acids.

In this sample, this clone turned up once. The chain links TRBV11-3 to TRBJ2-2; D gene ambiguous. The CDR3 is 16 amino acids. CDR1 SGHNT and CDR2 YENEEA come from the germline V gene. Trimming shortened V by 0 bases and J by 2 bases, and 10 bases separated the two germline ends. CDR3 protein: CASSLDLGGNTGELFF. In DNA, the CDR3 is TGTGCCAGCAGCTTAGATCTCGGCGGAAACACCGGGGAGCTGTTTTTT. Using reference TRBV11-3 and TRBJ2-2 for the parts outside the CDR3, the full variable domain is EAGVVQSPRYKIIEKKQPVAFWCNPISGHNTLYWYLQNLGQGPELLIRYENEEAVDDSQLPKDRFSAERLKGVDSTLKIQPAELGDSAVYLCASSLDLGGNTGELFFGEGSRLTVL.

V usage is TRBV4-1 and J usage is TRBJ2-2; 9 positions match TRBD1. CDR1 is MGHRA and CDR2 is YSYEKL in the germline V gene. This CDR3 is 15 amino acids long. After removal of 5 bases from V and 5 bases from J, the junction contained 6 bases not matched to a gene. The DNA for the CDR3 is TGCGCCAGCAGCTTTAGGACAGGGGAGACCGGGGAGCTGTTTTTT. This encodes CASSFRTGETGELFF.

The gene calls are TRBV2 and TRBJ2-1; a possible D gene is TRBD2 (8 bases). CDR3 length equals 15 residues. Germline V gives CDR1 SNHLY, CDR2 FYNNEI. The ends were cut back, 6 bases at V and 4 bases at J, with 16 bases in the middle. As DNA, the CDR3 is TGTGCCAGCAGGTACAGCGGGGGACAGTACAATGAGCAGTTCTTC. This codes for CASRYSGGQYNEQFF.

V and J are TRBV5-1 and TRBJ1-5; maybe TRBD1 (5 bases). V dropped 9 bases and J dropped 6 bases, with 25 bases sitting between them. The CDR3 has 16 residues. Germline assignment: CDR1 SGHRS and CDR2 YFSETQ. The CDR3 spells CANLAKRADGGQPQHF. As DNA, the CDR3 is TGCGCCAACTTAGCTAAAAGGGCGGACGGGGGTCAGCCCCAGCATTTT.

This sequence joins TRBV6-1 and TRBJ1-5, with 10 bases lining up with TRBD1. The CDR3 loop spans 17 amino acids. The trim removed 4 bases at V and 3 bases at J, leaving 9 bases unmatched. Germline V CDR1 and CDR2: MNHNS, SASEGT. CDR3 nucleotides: TGTGCCAGCAGTGGGGGACAGGGGACGGGTGTCAATCAGCCCCAGCATTTT. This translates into CASSGGQGTGVNQPQHF.

The CDR3: CASSRQTGSTDTQYF. DNA of the CDR3: TGTGCCAGCAGCCGGCAGACAGGAAGCACAGATACGCAGTATTTT. V is TRBV11-2 and J is TRBJ2-3, with TRBD1 as a possible D gene (6 bases). Deletions cut 5 bases from V and 0 bases from J, with 12 bases between. CDR1 SGHAT and CDR2 FQNNGV come from the germline V gene. The CDR3 length is 15 residues.

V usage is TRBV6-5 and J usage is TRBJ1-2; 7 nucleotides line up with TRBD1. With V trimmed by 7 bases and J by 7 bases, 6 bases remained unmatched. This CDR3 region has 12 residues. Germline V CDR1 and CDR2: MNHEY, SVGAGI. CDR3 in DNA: TGTGCCAGCACCGACAGGGTCCGTGGCTACACCTTC. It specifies CASTDRVRGYTF.

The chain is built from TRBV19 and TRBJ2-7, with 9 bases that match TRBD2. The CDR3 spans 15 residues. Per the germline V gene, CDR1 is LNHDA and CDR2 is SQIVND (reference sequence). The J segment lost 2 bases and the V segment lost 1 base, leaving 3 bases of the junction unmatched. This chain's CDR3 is CASSIGASGTYEQYF. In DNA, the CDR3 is TGTGCCAGTAGTATAGGTGCTAGCGGGACCTACGAGCAGTACTTC. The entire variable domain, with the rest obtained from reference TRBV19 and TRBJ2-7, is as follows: DGGITQSPKYLFRKEGQNVTLSCEQNLNHDAMYWYRQDPGQGLRLIYYSQIVNDFQKGDIAEGYSVSREKKESFPLTVTSAQKNPTAFYLCASSIGASGTYEQYFGPGTRLTVT.